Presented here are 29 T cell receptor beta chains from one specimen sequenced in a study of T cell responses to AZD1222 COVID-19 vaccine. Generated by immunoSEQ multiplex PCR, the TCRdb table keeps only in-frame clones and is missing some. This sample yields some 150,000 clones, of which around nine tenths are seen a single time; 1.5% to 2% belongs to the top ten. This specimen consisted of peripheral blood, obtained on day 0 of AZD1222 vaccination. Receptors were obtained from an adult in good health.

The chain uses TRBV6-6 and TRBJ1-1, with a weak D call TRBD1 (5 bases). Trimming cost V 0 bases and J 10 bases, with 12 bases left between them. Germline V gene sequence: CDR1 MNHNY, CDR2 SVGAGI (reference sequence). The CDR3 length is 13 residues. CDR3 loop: CASSYSSPGGAFF. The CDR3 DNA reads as TGTGCCAGCAGTTACTCCTCTCCCGGGGGAGCTTTCTTT.

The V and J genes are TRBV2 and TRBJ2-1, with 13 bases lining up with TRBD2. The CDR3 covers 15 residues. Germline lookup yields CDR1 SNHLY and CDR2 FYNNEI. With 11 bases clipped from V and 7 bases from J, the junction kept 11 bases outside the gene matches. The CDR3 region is CASLQLAGGGNEQFF. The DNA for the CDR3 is TGTGCCTCATTACAACTAGCGGGAGGGGGTAATGAGCAGTTCTTC. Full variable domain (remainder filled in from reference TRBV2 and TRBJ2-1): EPEVTQTPSHQVTQMGQEVILRCVPISNHLYFYWYRQILGQKVEFLVSFYNNEISEKSEIFDDQFSVERPDGSNFTLKIRSTKLEDSAMYFCASLQLAGGGNEQFFGPGTRLTVL.

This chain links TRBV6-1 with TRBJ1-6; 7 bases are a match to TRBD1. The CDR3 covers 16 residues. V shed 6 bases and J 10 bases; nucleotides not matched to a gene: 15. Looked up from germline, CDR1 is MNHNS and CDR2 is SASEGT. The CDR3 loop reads CASRERQGAQGSPLHF. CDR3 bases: TGTGCCAGCAGAGAAAGACAGGGTGCGCAAGGGTCACCCCTCCACTTT.

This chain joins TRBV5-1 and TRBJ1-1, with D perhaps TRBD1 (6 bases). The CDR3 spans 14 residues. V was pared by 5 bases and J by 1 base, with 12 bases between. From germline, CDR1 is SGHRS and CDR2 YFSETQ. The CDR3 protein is CASSSGGPNTEAFF. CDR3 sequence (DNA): TGCGCCAGCAGTTCCGGGGGCCCGAACACTGAAGCTTTCTTT. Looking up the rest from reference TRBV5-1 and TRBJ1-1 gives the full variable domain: KAGVTQTPRYLIKTRGQQVTLSCSPISGHRSVSWYQQTPGQGLQFLFEYFSETQRNKGNFPGRFSGRQFSNSRSEMNVSTLELGDSALYLCASSSGGPNTEAFFGQGTRLTVV.

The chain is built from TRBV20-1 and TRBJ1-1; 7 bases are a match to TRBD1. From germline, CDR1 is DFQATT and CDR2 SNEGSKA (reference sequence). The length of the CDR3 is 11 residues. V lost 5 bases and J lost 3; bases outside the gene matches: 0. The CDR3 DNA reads TGCAGTGCTGACAGGGACACTGAAGCTTTCTTT. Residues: CSADRDTEAFF.

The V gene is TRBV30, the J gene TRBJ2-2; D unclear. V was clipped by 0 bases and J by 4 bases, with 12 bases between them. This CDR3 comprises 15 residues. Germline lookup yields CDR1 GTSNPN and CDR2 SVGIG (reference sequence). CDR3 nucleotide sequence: TGTGCCTGGAGTGTAGGGCGGATTAGCACCGGGGAGCTGTTTTTT. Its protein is CAWSVGRISTGELFF.

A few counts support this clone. As DNA, the CDR3 is TGTGCCAGCGGGGTGGGGACAGGGGGCTTGAACACTGAAGCTTTCTTT. It translates to CASGVGTGGLNTEAFF. V usage is TRBV7-8 and J usage is TRBJ1-1, with 12 bases lining up with TRBD1. The V and J ends lost 8 bases and 0 bases, in that order; junction bases with no gene match: 7. Germline V CDR1 and CDR2: SGHVS, FQNEAQ. This CDR3 region has 16 residues.

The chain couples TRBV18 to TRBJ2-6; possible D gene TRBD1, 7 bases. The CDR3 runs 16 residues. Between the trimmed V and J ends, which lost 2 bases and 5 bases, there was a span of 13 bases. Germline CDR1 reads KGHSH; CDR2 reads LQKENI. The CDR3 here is CASSPETGRRANVLTF. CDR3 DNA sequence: TGTGCCAGCTCACCAGAGACAGGGAGGAGGGCCAACGTCCTGACTTTC.

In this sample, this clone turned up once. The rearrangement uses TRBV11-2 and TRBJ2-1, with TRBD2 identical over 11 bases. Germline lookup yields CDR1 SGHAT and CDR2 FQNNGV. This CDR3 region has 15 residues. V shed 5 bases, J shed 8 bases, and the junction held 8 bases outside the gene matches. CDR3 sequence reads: CASSPRLAGRDEQFF. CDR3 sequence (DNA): TGTGCCAGCAGCCCAAGACTAGCGGGGAGGGATGAGCAGTTCTTC.

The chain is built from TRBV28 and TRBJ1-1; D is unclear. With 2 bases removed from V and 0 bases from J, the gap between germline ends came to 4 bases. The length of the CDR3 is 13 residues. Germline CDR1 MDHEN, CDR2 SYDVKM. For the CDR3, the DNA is TGTGCCAGCAGTTTAGGGGTGAACACTGAAGCTTTCTTT. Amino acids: CASSLGVNTEAFF. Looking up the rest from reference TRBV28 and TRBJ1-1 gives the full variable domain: DVKVTQSSRYLVKRTGEKVFLECVQDMDHENMFWYRQDPGLGLRLIYFSYDVKMKEKGDIPEGYSVSREKKERFSLILESASTNQTSMYLCASSLGVNTEAFFGQGTRLTVV.

The chain's CDR3 is CASSLDFAETQYF. CDR3 DNA sequence: TGTGCCAGCAGTTTGGACTTCGCTGAGACCCAGTACTTC. This chain connects TRBV6-2 or TRBV6-3 to TRBJ2-5, with TRBD2 as a possible D gene (5 bases). This CDR3 spans 13 amino acids. Trimming stripped 4 bases from V and 5 bases from J, with 11 bases between. CDR1 is MNHEY, CDR2 SVGEGT, per germline.

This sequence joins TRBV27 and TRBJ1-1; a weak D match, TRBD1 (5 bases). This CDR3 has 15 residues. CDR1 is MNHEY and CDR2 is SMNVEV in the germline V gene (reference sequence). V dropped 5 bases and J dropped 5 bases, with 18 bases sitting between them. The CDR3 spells CASSLRAGLRTEAFF. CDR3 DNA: TGTGCCAGCAGTCTCAGGGCGGGATTAAGGACTGAAGCTTTCTTT.

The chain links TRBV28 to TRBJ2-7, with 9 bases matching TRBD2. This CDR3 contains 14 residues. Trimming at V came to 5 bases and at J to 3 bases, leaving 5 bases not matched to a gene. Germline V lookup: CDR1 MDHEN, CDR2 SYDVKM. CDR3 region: CASSPLAGSYEQYF. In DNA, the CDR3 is TGTGCCAGCAGTCCTCTAGCGGGAAGCTACGAGCAGTACTTC.

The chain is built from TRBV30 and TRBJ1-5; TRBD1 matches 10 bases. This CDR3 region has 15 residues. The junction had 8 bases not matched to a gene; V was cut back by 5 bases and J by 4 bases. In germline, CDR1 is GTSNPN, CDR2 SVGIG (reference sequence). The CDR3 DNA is TGTGCCTGGGACCGGGGACAGGGGTTAAATCAGCCCCAGCATTTT. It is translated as CAWDRGQGLNQPQHF.

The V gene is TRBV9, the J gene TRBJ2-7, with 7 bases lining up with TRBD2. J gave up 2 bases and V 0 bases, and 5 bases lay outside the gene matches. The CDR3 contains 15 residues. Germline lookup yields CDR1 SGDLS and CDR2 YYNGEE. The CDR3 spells CASSVAGGVTYEQYF. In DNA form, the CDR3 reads TGTGCCAGCAGCGTAGCTGGGGGGGTCACCTACGAGCAGTACTTC.

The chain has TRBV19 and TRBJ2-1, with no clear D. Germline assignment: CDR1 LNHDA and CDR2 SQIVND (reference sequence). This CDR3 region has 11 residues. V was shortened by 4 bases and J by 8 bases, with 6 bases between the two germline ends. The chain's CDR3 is CASSNVDEQFF. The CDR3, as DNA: TGTGCCAGTAGTAATGTGGATGAGCAGTTCTTC.

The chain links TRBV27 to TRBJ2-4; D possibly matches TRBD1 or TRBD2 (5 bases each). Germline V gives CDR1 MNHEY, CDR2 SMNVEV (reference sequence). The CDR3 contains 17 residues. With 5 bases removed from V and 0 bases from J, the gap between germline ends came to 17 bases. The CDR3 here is CASSVLRDHSAKNIQYF. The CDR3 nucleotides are TGTGCCAGCAGTGTCCTCAGGGACCACTCAGCCAAAAACATTCAGTACTTC.

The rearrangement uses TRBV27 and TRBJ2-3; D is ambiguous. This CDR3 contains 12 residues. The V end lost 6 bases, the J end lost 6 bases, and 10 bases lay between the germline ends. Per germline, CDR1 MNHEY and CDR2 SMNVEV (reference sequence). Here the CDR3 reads CASSPNLDTQYF. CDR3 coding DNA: TGTGCCAGCAGCCCAAATCTGGATACGCAGTATTTT.

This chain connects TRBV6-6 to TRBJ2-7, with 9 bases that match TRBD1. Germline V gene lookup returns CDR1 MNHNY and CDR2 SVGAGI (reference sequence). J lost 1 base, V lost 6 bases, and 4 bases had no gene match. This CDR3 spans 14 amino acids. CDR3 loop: CASRTGTGSYEQYF. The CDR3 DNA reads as TGTGCCAGCAGAACCGGGACAGGGTCCTACGAGCAGTACTTC.

CDR3: CASSTAGGRDTQYF. The CDR3 DNA sequence: TGTGCCAGTAGTACAGCGGGAGGGCGAGATACGCAGTATTTT. The genes are TRBV19 and TRBJ2-3; TRBD2 matches 10 bases. CDR3 length: 14 residues. Germline V gene data show CDR1 as LNHDA and CDR2 as SQIVND (reference sequence). The trim removed 4 bases at V and 5 bases at J, leaving 3 bases unmatched.

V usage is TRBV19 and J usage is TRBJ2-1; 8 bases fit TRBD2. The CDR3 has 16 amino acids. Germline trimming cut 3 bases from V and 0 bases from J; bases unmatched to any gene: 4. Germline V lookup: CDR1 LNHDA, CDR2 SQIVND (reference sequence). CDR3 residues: CASSIGGTSSYNEQFF. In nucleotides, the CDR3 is TGTGCCAGTAGTATTGGGGGGACTAGCTCCTACAATGAGCAGTTCTTC.

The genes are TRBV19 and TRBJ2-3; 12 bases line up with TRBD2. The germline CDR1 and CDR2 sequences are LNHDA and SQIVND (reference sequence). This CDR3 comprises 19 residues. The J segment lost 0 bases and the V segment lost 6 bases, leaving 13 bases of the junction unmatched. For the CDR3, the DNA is TGTGCCAGTAGGAGGTACGCTAGCGGGAGGGCCTCTAGCACAGATACGCAGTATTTT. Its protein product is CASRRYASGRASSTDTQYF.

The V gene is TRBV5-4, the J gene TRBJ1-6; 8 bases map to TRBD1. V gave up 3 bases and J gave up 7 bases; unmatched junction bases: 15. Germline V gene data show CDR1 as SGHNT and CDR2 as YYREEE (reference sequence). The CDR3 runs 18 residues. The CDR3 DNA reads TGTGCCAGCAGCTACCCACACCAGGGGGCGCTTCCCAATTCACCCCTCCACTTT. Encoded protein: CASSYPHQGALPNSPLHF.

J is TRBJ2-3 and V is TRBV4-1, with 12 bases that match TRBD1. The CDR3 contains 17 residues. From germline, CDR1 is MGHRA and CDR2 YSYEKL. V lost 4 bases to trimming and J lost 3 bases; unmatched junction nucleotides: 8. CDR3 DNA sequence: TGCGCCAGCAGCCCTGAGGGGACAGGGGGCGGGACAGATACGCAGTATTTT. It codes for CASSPEGTGGGTDTQYF.

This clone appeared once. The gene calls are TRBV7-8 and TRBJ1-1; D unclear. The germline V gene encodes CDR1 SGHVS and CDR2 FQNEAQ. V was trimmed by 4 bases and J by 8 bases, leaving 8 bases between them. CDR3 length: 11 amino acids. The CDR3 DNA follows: TGTGCCAGCAGCTCAGTCTCGGAAGCTTTCTTT. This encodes CASSSVSEAFF.

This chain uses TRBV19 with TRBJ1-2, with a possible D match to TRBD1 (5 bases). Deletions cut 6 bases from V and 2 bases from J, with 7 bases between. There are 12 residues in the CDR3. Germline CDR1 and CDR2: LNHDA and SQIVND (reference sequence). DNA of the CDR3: TGTGCCAGTAGGGGGGTCAACTATGGCTACACCTTC. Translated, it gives CASRGVNYGYTF.

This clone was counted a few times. CDR3 bases: TGTGCCATGAAAGAACGGGAGGGGGGTACGCAGTATTTT. This sequence encodes CAMKEREGGTQYF. The chain couples TRBV10-3 to TRBJ2-3, with TRBD2 identical over 8 bases. The CDR3 covers 13 residues. Germline V gives CDR1 ENHRY, CDR2 SYGVKD. J lost 8 bases, V lost 9 bases, and 10 bases had no gene match.

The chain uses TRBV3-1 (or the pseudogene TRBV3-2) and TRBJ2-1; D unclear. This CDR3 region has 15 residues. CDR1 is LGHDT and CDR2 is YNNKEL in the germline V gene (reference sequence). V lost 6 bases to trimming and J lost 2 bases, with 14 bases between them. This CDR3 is CASRPASGPYNEQFF. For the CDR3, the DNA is TGTGCCAGCAGGCCGGCCTCCGGCCCCTACAATGAGCAGTTCTTC.

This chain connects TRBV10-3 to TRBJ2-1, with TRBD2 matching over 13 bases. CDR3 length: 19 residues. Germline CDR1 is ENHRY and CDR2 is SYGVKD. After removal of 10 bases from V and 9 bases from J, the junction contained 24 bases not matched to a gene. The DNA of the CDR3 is TGTGCCACCGACCCCGCCAGAGCGGGACTAGCGGGACCCACCAGTGAGCAGTTCTTC. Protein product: CATDPARAGLAGPTSEQFF.